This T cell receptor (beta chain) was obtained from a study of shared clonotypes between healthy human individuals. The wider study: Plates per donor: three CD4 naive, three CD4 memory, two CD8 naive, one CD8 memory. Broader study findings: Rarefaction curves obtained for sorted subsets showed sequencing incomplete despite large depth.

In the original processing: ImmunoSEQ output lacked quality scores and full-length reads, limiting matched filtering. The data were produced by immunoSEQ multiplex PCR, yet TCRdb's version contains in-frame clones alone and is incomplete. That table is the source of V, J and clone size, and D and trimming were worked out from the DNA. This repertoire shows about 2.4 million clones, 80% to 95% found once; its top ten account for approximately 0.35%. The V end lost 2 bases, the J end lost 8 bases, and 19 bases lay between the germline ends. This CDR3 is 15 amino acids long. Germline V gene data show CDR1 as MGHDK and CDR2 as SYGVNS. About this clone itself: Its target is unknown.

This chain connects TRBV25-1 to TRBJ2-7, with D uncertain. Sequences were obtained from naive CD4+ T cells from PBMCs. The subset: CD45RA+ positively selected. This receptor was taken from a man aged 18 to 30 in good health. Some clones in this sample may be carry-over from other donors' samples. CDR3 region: CASSESISGRKKQYF. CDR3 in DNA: TGTGCCAGCAGTGAAAGTATATCGGGTAGAAAGAAGCAGTACTTC.